These 12 T cell receptor beta chains share one sample of origin, sequenced in a study of T cell repertoires in cytomegalovirus infection. Their antigens remain unidentified. TCRdb reprocessed the reads with MiXCR, giving one entry per CDR3 protein. Of over 100,000 distinct CDR3 sequences in the sample, around 29% were seen once. The sample consisted of CD8+ T cells from cultured PBMCs, taken from culture after CMV antigen stimulation. The source of these receptors is a human donor in good health (CMV status not recorded). Some clones in this sample may be carry-over from other donors' samples.

The CDR3 DNA reads TGTGCCAGCGGGACTAGCGGGGGGGCATACAATGAGCAGTTCTTC. Translated, it gives CASGTSGGAYNEQFF. The chain couples TRBV12-3 or TRBV12-4 to TRBJ2-1, with 16 positions matching TRBD2. The CDR3 has 15 amino acids. Trimming removed 8 bases from V and 4 bases from J; junction bases left unmatched: 2.

This clonotype came up many times. The rearrangement joins TRBV7-8 to TRBJ1-5; a weak D match, TRBD1 (6 bases). Germline lookup yields CDR1 SGHVS and CDR2 FQNEAQ. The length of the CDR3 is 15 residues. The ends were cut back, 2 bases at V and 6 bases at J, with 14 bases in the middle. In DNA, the CDR3 is TGTGCCAGCAGCTTACATCAGGGGCCGGCTCAGCCCCAGCATTTT. Its protein is CASSLHQGPAQPQHF.

The chain employs TRBV19 and TRBJ2-7; D might be TRBD1 or TRBD2, each matching 5 bases. V shed 5 bases and J shed 3 bases, with 14 bases lying between them. CDR3 length equals 14 residues. CDR1 and CDR2 (germline): LNHDA, SQIVND (reference sequence). CDR3 loop: CASSPWGSLYEQYF. CDR3 DNA sequence: TGTGCCAGTAGTCCTTGGGGGTCCCTCTACGAGCAGTACTTC.

This clonotype showed up just a few times. The rearrangement links TRBV7-9 to TRBJ1-4; TRBD1 agrees at 8 bases. Germline V gene lookup returns CDR1 SEHNR and CDR2 FQNEAQ (reference sequence). V lost 5 bases and J lost 11; bases outside the gene matches: 13. The CDR3 extends over 15 amino acids. DNA of the CDR3: TGTGCCAGCAGCACAGGGGGAGCTGGGTCGGGGAAACTGTTTTTT. It specifies CASSTGGAGSGKLFF.

CDR3 sequence reads: CASSMTGYGYGYTF. In DNA, the CDR3 is TGTGCCAGCAGTATGACAGGGTACGGCTATGGCTACACCTTC. J is TRBJ1-2 and V is TRBV7-8; the match to TRBD1 covers 7 bases. CDR1 is SGHVS and CDR2 is FQNEAQ in the germline V gene. With 6 bases clipped from V and 4 bases from J, the junction kept 8 bases outside the gene matches. This CDR3 is built from 14 residues.

The gene calls are TRBV4-1 and TRBJ2-2, with D perhaps matching TRBD1 or TRBD2 (5 bases each). The V end lost 4 bases, the J end lost 0 bases, and 15 bases lay between the germline ends. Germline V gene lookup returns CDR1 MGHRA and CDR2 YSYEKL. The CDR3 has 17 amino acids. DNA for the CDR3: TGCGCCAGCAGCCCCCGAGGGGCCCCCGCGAACACCGGGGAGCTGTTTTTT. The encoded protein is CASSPRGAPANTGELFF.

The genes are TRBV2 and TRBJ1-5; 8 bases map to TRBD1. The CDR3 consists of 14 residues. The germline CDR1 and CDR2 sequences are SNHLY and FYNNEI. With 3 bases clipped from V and 7 bases from J, the junction kept 5 bases outside the gene matches. The CDR3 nucleotides read TGTGCCAGCAGTGATGAGACAGGGGCGCAGCCCCAGCATTTT. Encoded protein: CASSDETGAQPQHF.

This clonotype was counted a single time. CDR3 in DNA: TGTGCCACTCGGGGACCAACCAAAGGGAGCTCCTACGAGCAGTACTTC. This gives the protein CATRGPTKGSSYEQYF. The rearrangement links TRBV24-1 to TRBJ2-7; D may be TRBD1 or TRBD2 (5 bases each). This CDR3 has 16 residues. Trimming cost V 10 bases and J 0 bases, with 21 bases left between them. From germline, CDR1 is KGHDR and CDR2 SFDVKD.

The CDR3 sequence: CARSPGTESTDTQYF. The CDR3 nucleotides are TGTGCCAGAAGCCCCGGGACTGAAAGCACAGATACGCAGTATTTT. The J gene is TRBJ2-3, the V gene TRBV5-3; D is possibly TRBD2 (6 bases). TRBV5-3 is labeled an ORF, and its function is uncertain. Trimming took off 4 bases at V and 0 bases at J, with 12 bases between the two ends. This CDR3 region has 15 residues.

The chain employs TRBV2 and TRBJ2-7; D possibly corresponds to TRBD1 (6 bases). Looked up from germline, CDR1 is SNHLY and CDR2 is FYNNEI. CDR3 size: 12 residues. V was trimmed by 6 bases and J by 3 bases, leaving 9 bases between them. The CDR3 spells CASSNRDYEQYF. CDR3 DNA: TGTGCCAGCAGCAACAGGGACTACGAGCAGTACTTC.

This chain links TRBV5-8 with TRBJ1-1; 7 nucleotides agree with TRBD1. The length of the CDR3 is 14 residues. Germline trimming cut 4 bases from V and 2 bases from J; bases unmatched to any gene: 5. CDR1 and CDR2 (germline): SGHTS, YDEGEE. The CDR3 is CASSEGTANTEAFF. The CDR3 DNA follows: TGTGCCAGCAGCGAAGGGACAGCCAACACTGAAGCTTTCTTT.

The V gene is TRBV4-1, the J gene TRBJ2-1, with 8 positions matching TRBD2. The CDR3 is 14 residues long. With 3 bases clipped from V and 6 bases from J, the junction kept 4 bases outside the gene matches. Germline CDR1 is MGHRA and CDR2 is YSYEKL. The CDR3 DNA reads TGCGCCAGCAGCCACATAGCGGGGACCAATGAGCAGTTCTTC. This sequence encodes CASSHIAGTNEQFF.